This entry lists 28 T cell receptor beta chains sequenced from one sample in a study of PD-L1 blockade in urothelial cancer. Time point noted: pretreatment peripheral blood. TCRdb keeps only in-frame clones here, not all; method: immunoSEQ multiplex PCR. This repertoire shows fewer than 60,000 clones, about 88% found once; its top ten account for approximately 2.9%. The sample was PBMCs, taken around atezolizumab (anti-PD-L1) treatment. The source of these receptors is a man between 65 and 79 years old with urothelial cancer.

This chain links TRBV4-1 with TRBJ2-1; 9 bases match TRBD1. The CDR3 loop spans 19 amino acids. With 1 base clipped from V and 0 bases from J, the junction kept 10 bases outside the gene matches. CDR1 is MGHRA and CDR2 is YSYEKL in the germline V gene. CDR3 sequence: CASSQALQGALSSYNEQFF. DNA for the CDR3: TGCGCCAGCAGCCAAGCCCTACAGGGGGCTTTGAGCTCCTACAATGAGCAGTTCTTC.

This sequence joins TRBV19 and TRBJ1-2; D is uncertain. The CDR3 is 12 amino acids. V was clipped by 7 bases and J by 2 bases, with 8 bases between them. Germline loops: CDR1 LNHDA, CDR2 SQIVND (reference sequence). This chain's CDR3 is CASTKENYGYTF. The CDR3 coding sequence is TGTGCCAGTACGAAGGAGAACTATGGCTACACCTTC.

This sequence joins TRBV28 and TRBJ1-2; 9 bases fit TRBD1. This CDR3 is 13 amino acids long. V was pared by 5 bases and J by 3 bases, with 1 base of the junction left unmatched. Germline lookup yields CDR1 MDHEN and CDR2 SYDVKM. CDR3 protein: CASSGQGYYGYTF. The CDR3 DNA follows: TGTGCCAGCAGTGGACAGGGGTACTATGGCTACACCTTC.

The chain links TRBV18 to TRBJ2-5, with D uncertain. Germline CDR1 KGHSH, CDR2 LQKENI. The CDR3 is made up of 13 amino acids. V lost 4 bases and J 2 bases, leaving 8 bases between the germline ends. This chain's CDR3 is CASSLGSQETQYF. In DNA form, the CDR3 reads TGTGCCAGCTCACTGGGCAGTCAAGAGACCCAGTACTTC.

The chain links TRBV6-6 to TRBJ2-1; 10 bases align to TRBD1. CDR3 size: 15 residues. From germline, CDR1 is MNHNY and CDR2 SVGAGI (reference sequence). The V gene end was trimmed by 10 bases and the J gene end by 5 bases; junction bases not matched to a gene: 11. This chain's CDR3 is CATKGWDRGHNEQFF. The CDR3, as DNA: TGTGCCACTAAGGGTTGGGACAGGGGTCACAATGAGCAGTTCTTC.

The J gene is TRBJ2-3, the V gene TRBV7-9; no firm D call. Germline CDR1 reads SEHNR; CDR2 reads FQNEAQ (reference sequence). The CDR3 consists of 16 residues. V was clipped by 5 bases and J by 0 bases, with 15 bases between them. The CDR3 nucleotides read TGTGCCAGCAGCCCCCCCCAGAACCCAAGCACAGATACGCAGTATTTT. Amino acids: CASSPPQNPSTDTQYF. The full variable domain, with the rest looked up from reference TRBV7-9 and TRBJ2-3, is DTGVSQNPRHKITKRGQNVTFRCDPISEHNRLYWYRQTLGQGPEFLTYFQNEAQLEKSRLLSDRFSAERPKGSFSTLEIQRTEQGDSAMYLCASSPPQNPSTDTQYFGPGTRLTVL.

This rearrangement joins TRBV6-1 to TRBJ2-5; the match to TRBD2 covers 10 bases. The junction had 6 bases not matched to a gene; V was cut back by 1 base and J by 1 base. Germline values: CDR1 MNHNS, CDR2 SASEGT. The CDR3 length is 17 residues. The CDR3 coding sequence is TGTGCCAGCAGTGAAGAAATCACTAGCGGGACCCAAGAGACCCAGTACTTC. Translation gives CASSEEITSGTQETQYF.

J is TRBJ1-2 and V is TRBV28; D perhaps matches TRBD1 (5 bases). This CDR3 has 13 amino acids. V was pared by 7 bases and J by 8 bases, with 17 bases between. Germline V CDR1 and CDR2: MDHEN, SYDVKM. This CDR3 is CASTTIQGKGYTF. The CDR3 DNA reads as TGTGCCAGCACCACTATCCAGGGCAAAGGCTACACCTTC.

This clone was counted once. The V and J genes are TRBV5-1 and TRBJ2-2, with D tentatively TRBD1 (6 bases). Trimming shortened V by 8 bases and J by 0 bases, and 14 bases separated the two germline ends. This CDR3 is 15 amino acids long. Germline V gene lookup returns CDR1 SGHRS and CDR2 YFSETQ. CDR3 coding DNA: TGCGCCAGTTCATACAGGGTAGCGAACACCGGGGAGCTGTTTTTT. Amino acid sequence: CASSYRVANTGELFF.

The V and J genes are TRBV7-8 and TRBJ1-1; D not resolved. V was shortened by 4 bases and J by 5 bases, with 20 bases between the two germline ends. This CDR3 comprises 16 residues. Germline-derived CDR1 and CDR2 are SGHVS and FQNEAQ. CDR3 protein: CASSSREALRRTEAFF. In DNA, the CDR3 is TGTGCCAGCAGCTCACGGGAGGCCCTAAGAAGAACTGAAGCTTTCTTT.

The V call is TRBV4-1, the J call TRBJ1-2, with 8 nucleotides matching TRBD1. Germline loops: CDR1 MGHRA, CDR2 YSYEKL. Trimming took 0 bases from V and 2 from J; bases not matched to a gene: 5. The CDR3 runs 16 residues. DNA of the CDR3: TGCGCCAGCAGCCAAGAAACAGGGGGTGAAAACTATGGCTACACCTTC. Its protein is CASSQETGGENYGYTF.

The chain uses TRBV5-8 and TRBJ1-5, with 7 bases matching TRBD1. The ends lost 1 base at V and 3 bases at J; junction bases unmatched: 10. Germline V gene data show CDR1 as SGHTS and CDR2 as YDEGEE. The CDR3 extends over 17 amino acids. CDR3 region: CASSLSEGTEDNQPQHF. The CDR3, as DNA: TGTGCCAGCAGCTTGTCGGAGGGGACAGAGGACAATCAGCCCCAGCATTTT.

The V and J genes are TRBV5-1 and TRBJ2-1; tentatively, D is TRBD2 (5 bases). Germline-derived CDR1 and CDR2 are SGHRS and YFSETQ. The V end was cut by 1 base, the J end by 5 bases, with 13 bases between. The CDR3 is made up of 15 amino acids. The CDR3 loop is CASSLYFGGDNEQFF. The CDR3 DNA is TGCGCCAGCAGCTTGTATTTTGGAGGAGACAATGAGCAGTTCTTC.

A few counts support this clone. The genes are TRBV28 and TRBJ1-2; TRBD1 might be the D (6 bases). V lost 4 bases and J 5 bases, leaving 14 bases between the germline ends. The CDR3 is 14 residues long. CDR1 and CDR2 from the germline V gene are MDHEN and SYDVKM. DNA of the CDR3: TGTGCCAGCAGTTCAAGGACAGAGTCGTATGGCTACACCTTC. Its protein is CASSSRTESYGYTF.

This sequence joins TRBV5-1 and TRBJ2-5; tentative D call: TRBD1 (6 bases). The CDR3 is 14 residues long. CDR1 is SGHRS and CDR2 is YFSETQ in the germline V gene. V was pared by 4 bases and J by 1 base, with 11 bases between. The chain's CDR3 is CASSPATGQETQYF. CDR3 coding DNA: TGCGCCAGCAGCCCCGCGACAGGCCAAGAGACCCAGTACTTC.

This sequence joins TRBV4-1 and TRBJ2-3; D may be TRBD2 (7 bases). In germline, CDR1 is MGHRA, CDR2 YSYEKL. V gave up 0 bases and J gave up 0 bases, with 16 bases separating them. The CDR3 runs to 18 residues. CDR3 nucleotides: TGCGCCAGCAGCCAAGATCTTGGGGGGGCATCAAGCACAGATACGCAGTATTTT. This encodes CASSQDLGGASSTDTQYF.

This clone was detected once. V usage is TRBV7-2 and J usage is TRBJ2-3; D remains unclear. The length of the CDR3 is 14 residues. Germline V gives CDR1 SGHTA, CDR2 FQGNSA. Trimming left V 4 bases short and J 3 bases short, with 11 bases between. The CDR3 protein is CASSSSALTDTQYF. CDR3 nucleotide sequence: TGTGCCAGCAGCTCGAGTGCGCTGACAGATACGCAGTATTTT.

This chain connects TRBV6-4 to TRBJ2-5; D is possibly TRBD1 (6 bases). Germline CDR1 reads MRHNA; CDR2 reads SNTAGT. Trimming stripped 1 base from V and 7 bases from J, with 19 bases between. CDR3 length: 16 amino acids. The CDR3 loop is CASSDCCGTKRGTQYF. The CDR3 region has the DNA TGTGCCAGCAGTGACTGTTGTGGGACAAAACGGGGGACCCAGTACTTC.

DNA of the CDR3: TGTGCCAGCAGTCCACTCACGGGGGGCTGGGGCTACACCTTC. It encodes CASSPLTGGWGYTF. This chain connects TRBV25-1 to TRBJ1-2; perhaps TRBD1 as D (6 bases). Trimming stripped 5 bases from V and 8 bases from J, with 18 bases between. The CDR3 consists of 14 residues. Looked up from germline, CDR1 is MGHDK and CDR2 is SYGVNS.

This clone was observed a handful of times. The V gene is TRBV2, the J gene TRBJ2-6; 10 bases are shared with TRBD1. J was trimmed by 0 bases and V by 3 bases; bases with no gene match: 8. The CDR3 sequence is 19 residues long. CDR1 and CDR2 (germline): SNHLY, FYNNEI. As DNA, the CDR3 is TGTGCCAGCAGTGAGGGACAGGGGAGGGGAAGCTCTGGGGCCAACGTCCTGACTTTC. This gives the protein CASSEGQGRGSSGANVLTF.

This clone appeared a single time. This chain uses TRBV25-1 with TRBJ2-3; D is unclear. Germline CDR1 and CDR2: MGHDK and SYGVNS. V shed 1 base and J shed 4 bases, with 9 bases lying between them. This CDR3 comprises 14 residues. The CDR3 DNA is TGTGCCAGCAGTGAATCGAGCAGGCCAGATACGCAGTATTTT. Residues: CASSESSRPDTQYF.

The genes are TRBV7-9 and TRBJ2-1; possibly TRBD2 for D (6 bases). V lost 7 bases and J 7 bases, leaving 17 bases between the germline ends. Germline V gene lookup returns CDR1 SEHNR and CDR2 FQNEAQ (reference sequence). This CDR3 is built from 14 residues. CDR3 in amino acids: CASIDGAGRNEQFF. The CDR3 DNA follows: TGTGCCAGCATCGACGGGGCAGGGAGGAATGAGCAGTTCTTC.

V and J are TRBV7-3 and TRBJ1-1, with D tentatively TRBD1 (6 bases). From germline, CDR1 is SGHTA and CDR2 FQGTGA. Trimming pared 5 bases from V and 5 bases from J, leaving 15 bases between. The CDR3 is 14 amino acids. The CDR3 here is CASSPGQRLTEAFF. CDR3 nucleotide sequence: TGTGCCAGCAGCCCAGGACAGCGGTTAACTGAAGCTTTCTTT.

The gene calls are TRBV6-6 and TRBJ1-5, with 8 bases fitting TRBD1. Germline CDR1 is MNHNY and CDR2 is SVGAGI (reference sequence). The CDR3 spans 14 residues. V shed 7 bases and J 7 bases; nucleotides not matched to a gene: 9. The CDR3 is CASTRQGAGQPQHF. The CDR3 DNA follows: TGTGCCAGCACCCGGCAGGGGGCAGGACAGCCCCAGCATTTT.

The V call is TRBV15, the J call TRBJ1-5; the D gene is possibly TRBD1 (5 bases). This CDR3 contains 18 residues. Germline lookup yields CDR1 LNHNV and CDR2 YYDKDF (reference sequence). V gave up 0 bases and J gave up 4 bases, with 19 bases separating them. The CDR3 protein is CATSRDAAGLWGNQPQHF. DNA for the CDR3: TGTGCCACCAGCAGAGATGCGGCAGGGCTATGGGGAAATCAGCCCCAGCATTTT. The full variable domain, its missing parts supplied by reference TRBV15 and TRBJ1-5, is DAMVIQNPRYQVTQFGKPVTLSCSQTLNHNVMYWYQQKSSQAPKLLFHYYDKDFNNEADTPDNFQSRRPNTSFCFLDIRSPGLGDTAMYLCATSRDAAGLWGNQPQHFGDGTRLSIL.

The chain has TRBV27 and TRBJ2-5; tentatively, D is TRBD1 (5 bases). Trimming shortened V by 2 bases and J by 2 bases, and 12 bases separated the two germline ends. Germline V gene data show CDR1 as MNHEY and CDR2 as SMNVEV (reference sequence). The CDR3 is made up of 15 amino acids. CDR3 coding DNA: TGTGCCAGCAGTTTAAGCGCAGGGTGGCAAGAGACCCAGTACTTC. Translating gives CASSLSAGWQETQYF.

Judged by abundance, this clone is medium-sized. The genes are TRBV6-5 and TRBJ1-2, with D possibly TRBD1 on 6 matching bases. The CDR3 length is 14 residues. V lost 7 bases, J lost 2 bases, and 14 bases lay in between. The germline V gene encodes CDR1 MNHEY and CDR2 SVGAGI. In DNA, the CDR3 is TGTGCCAGCAATAAGGGCAGGGGAAACTATGGCTACACCTTC. Protein: CASNKGRGNYGYTF.

The genes are TRBV30 and TRBJ1-3; 7 bases fit TRBD1. Germline V CDR1 and CDR2: GTSNPN, SVGIG (reference sequence). CDR3 size: 14 residues. J gave up 7 bases and V 0 bases, and 6 bases lay outside the gene matches. CDR3 sequence reads: CAWSVRSRGNTIYF. Here the CDR3 DNA reads TGTGCCTGGAGTGTACGGAGCAGGGGGAACACCATATATTTT.